The T cell receptor beta chain described here comes from a study of T cell responses to AZD1222 COVID-19 vaccine. This table comes from immunoSEQ multiplex PCR, and its TCRdb copy is limited to in-frame clones, with some not included. This table holds under 100,000 clones, about 90% found once. General study points: The study found Spike-specific TCR breadth and depth rose after two AZD1222 doses.

Per germline, CDR1 SNHLY and CDR2 FYNNEI. The length of the CDR3 is 14 residues. Trimming pared 5 bases from V and 3 bases from J, leaving 14 bases between. With respect to this clone: Its specificity is not known.

V and J are TRBV2 and TRBJ2-7; TRBD1 is a possible D gene (5 bases). The material was peripheral blood, obtained on day 0 of AZD1222 vaccination. The source of this sequence is an adult in good health. This chain's CDR3 is CASSQNFQGYEQYF. CDR3 DNA sequence: TGTGCCAGCAGTCAAAACTTTCAGGGCTACGAGCAGTACTTC.